One sample yielded the 25 T cell receptor beta chains listed below, sequenced in a study of graft-versus-host responses after intestinal transplantation. Clones were read by immunoSEQ multiplex PCR, and TCRdb kept only the in-frame ones, dropping some. The sample gives around 23,000 clones, 85% to 95% of which show up once; 0.5% to 0.65% is in the top ten. The specimen comprised PBMCs, sampled 18 days after transplant. The receptors were gathered from a human patient who received an intestinal transplant, so some T cells may come from the graft donor.

The chain recombines TRBV4-2 with TRBJ2-5; D is perhaps TRBD1 (6 bases). Germline CDR1 and CDR2: LGHNA and YNFKEQ. The CDR3 covers 14 residues. V lost 0 bases and J lost 2, with 7 bases in between. CDR3 in DNA: TGTGCCAGCAGCCAAGAACAGGGTCAAGAGACCCAGTACTTC. As protein: CASSQEQGQETQYF.

The chain links TRBV6-5 to TRBJ2-7; TRBD2 is a possible D gene (7 bases). Germline CDR1 MNHEY, CDR2 SVGAGI. Trimming removed 11 bases from V and 2 bases from J, with 16 bases in between. The CDR3 covers 13 residues. For the CDR3, the DNA is TGTGCCTCTCGTGCCGGGGGGCCCTACGAGCAGTACTTC. This sequence encodes CASRAGGPYEQYF.

The J gene is TRBJ1-2, the V gene TRBV5-1; D is perhaps TRBD1 (5 bases). V lost 3 bases, J lost 2 bases, and 17 bases lay in between. From germline, CDR1 is SGHRS and CDR2 YFSETQ. This CDR3 spans 16 amino acids. CDR3 bases: TGCGCCAGCAGCTGGACCGGGACGTCGCTCAACTATGGCTACACCTTC. Translated: CASSWTGTSLNYGYTF.

This chain links TRBV29-1 with TRBJ1-1; no clear D. Germline V gene sequence: CDR1 SQVTM, CDR2 ANQGSEA. This CDR3 is 12 amino acids long. With 4 bases removed from V and 2 bases from J, the gap between germline ends came to 8 bases. For the CDR3, the DNA is TGCAGCGTTGTTGCCAAAAACACTGAAGCTTTCTTT. It codes for CSVVAKNTEAFF.

The rearrangement uses TRBV4-1 and TRBJ2-1, with D hard to call. This CDR3 contains 14 residues. From germline, CDR1 is MGHRA and CDR2 YSYEKL. Trimming left V 5 bases short and J 5 bases short, with 13 bases between. The CDR3 loop reads CASSRTVEDNEQFF. DNA for the CDR3: TGCGCCAGCAGCAGGACCGTTGAGGACAATGAGCAGTTCTTC.

Here the CDR3 DNA reads TGTGCCAGCAAGCAAGGGGGCACCTATGGCTACACCTTC. Residues: CASKQGGTYGYTF. This chain joins TRBV6-5 and TRBJ1-2, with 7 bases aligning to TRBD1. CDR1 and CDR2 (germline): MNHEY, SVGAGI. V was clipped by 7 bases and J by 4 bases; unmatched bases: 6. CDR3 length equals 13 residues.

The chain links TRBV6-1 to TRBJ1-6, with a possible D match to TRBD1 (5 bases). Germline V gene data show CDR1 as MNHNS and CDR2 as SASEGT. The CDR3 consists of 13 residues. V was cut by 6 bases and J by 9 bases, with 12 bases left in between. Here the CDR3 DNA reads TGTGCCAGCAGCCCAGGGCCTCTTTCACCCCTCCACTTT. Its translation: CASSPGPLSPLHF.

The chain recombines TRBV6-1 with TRBJ1-2, with D perhaps TRBD1 (5 bases). V was shortened by 5 bases and J by 8 bases, with 15 bases between the two germline ends. This CDR3 region has 13 residues. Looked up from germline, CDR1 is MNHNS and CDR2 is SASEGT. This CDR3 reads CASSLRVSEGYTF. DNA of the CDR3: TGTGCCAGCAGTCTCAGGGTTTCAGAGGGCTACACCTTC.

V is TRBV7-7 and J is TRBJ2-1, with D maybe TRBD1 (5 bases). The V end lost 8 bases, the J end lost 7 bases, and 6 bases lay between the germline ends. The CDR3 is made up of 10 amino acids. Germline CDR1 SSHAT, CDR2 FNYEAQ (reference sequence). The CDR3 DNA reads as TGTGCCAGCGGGGCTAATGAGCAGTTCTTC. Protein sequence: CASGANEQFF.

The CDR3: CASSLDWKAKNIQYF. The CDR3 nucleotides are TGTGCCAGCAGCTTAGATTGGAAGGCCAAAAACATTCAGTACTTC. This chain links TRBV11-3 with TRBJ2-4; D is ambiguous. The CDR3 spans 15 residues. Germline values: CDR1 SGHNT, CDR2 YENEEA. Trimming cost V 0 bases and J 1 base, with 7 bases left between them.

The chain employs TRBV7-2 and TRBJ1-4; D is ambiguous. Germline V gene lookup returns CDR1 SGHTA and CDR2 FQGNSA. Deletions cut 7 bases from V and 3 bases from J, with 15 bases between. The CDR3 is made up of 15 amino acids. The CDR3 reads CASTKQGLPNEKLFF. The DNA for the CDR3 is TGTGCCAGCACGAAACAAGGGTTGCCTAATGAAAAACTGTTTTTT. Full variable domain (outside the CDR3, taken from reference TRBV7-2 and TRBJ1-4): GAGVSQSPSNKVTEKGKDVELRCDPISGHTALYWYRQSLGQGLEFLIYFQGNSAPDKSGLPSDRFSAERTGGSVSTLTIQRTQQEDSAVYLCASTKQGLPNEKLFFGSGTQLSVL.

The chain is built from TRBV6-5 and TRBJ2-5; D is ambiguous. This CDR3 comprises 15 residues. Per germline, CDR1 MNHEY and CDR2 SVGAGI. Trimming removed 2 bases at V and 0 bases at J, with 10 bases between. The CDR3 loop is CASSYEVTNQETQYF. The CDR3 bases are TGTGCCAGCAGTTACGAAGTAACGAACCAAGAGACCCAGTACTTC.

This clone was recorded once. The V call is TRBV2, the J call TRBJ1-1; 9 nucleotides line up with TRBD1. Germline CDR1 is SNHLY and CDR2 is FYNNEI. This CDR3 is built from 13 residues. After removal of 6 bases from V and 4 bases from J, the junction contained 3 bases not matched to a gene. The CDR3: CASRQGAGTEAFF. CDR3 nucleotides: TGTGCCAGCAGACAGGGGGCGGGCACTGAAGCTTTCTTT.

The rearrangement uses TRBV2 and TRBJ2-7; either TRBD1 or TRBD2 may fit D (5 bases each). V lost 10 bases and J 2 bases, leaving 21 bases between the germline ends. The CDR3 runs to 15 residues. In germline, CDR1 is SNHLY, CDR2 FYNNEI. CDR3 in amino acids: CATKTRAMGAYEQYF. For the CDR3, the DNA is TGTGCCACCAAAACGAGAGCAATGGGGGCCTACGAGCAGTACTTC.

The J gene is TRBJ2-3, the V gene TRBV5-6; perhaps D is TRBD1 or TRBD2 (5 bases each). The V and J ends lost 2 bases and 2 bases respectively, with 6 bases between them. The CDR3 spans 13 residues. Germline CDR1 SGHDT, CDR2 YYEEEE. In nucleotides, the CDR3 is TGTGCCAGCAGCTTAGGGACCACAGATACGCAGTATTTT. This sequence encodes CASSLGTTDTQYF. Drawing the rest from reference TRBV5-6 and TRBJ2-3, the complete variable domain is DAGVTQSPTHLIKTRGQQVTLRCSPKSGHDTVSWYQQALGQGPQFIFQYYEEEERQRGNFPDRFSGHQFPNYSSELNVNALLLGDSALYLCASSLGTTDTQYFGPGTRLTVL.

The V call is TRBV10-2, the J call TRBJ2-1; 7 bases line up with TRBD2. The CDR3 sequence is 13 residues long. Trimming took 6 bases from V and 6 from J; bases not matched to a gene: 5. The germline V gene encodes CDR1 WSHSY and CDR2 SAAADI. CDR3 region: CASRLATVNEQFF. The CDR3 region has the DNA TGCGCCAGCAGACTAGCGACCGTCAATGAGCAGTTCTTC.

CDR3 loop: CSGRGQGIRSETQYF. CDR3 nucleotide sequence: TGCAGCGGAAGGGGACAGGGGATTCGCAGCGAGACCCAGTACTTC. The V gene is TRBV29-1, the J gene TRBJ2-5; the match to TRBD1 covers 10 bases. CDR3 length: 15 residues. The germline V gene has CDR1 SQVTM and CDR2 ANQGSEA. V was pared by 7 bases and J by 5 bases, with 13 bases of the junction left unmatched.

V gene TRBV6-6 combines with J gene TRBJ1-1; D is uncertain. The CDR3 length is 14 residues. The V gene's germline CDR1 is MNHNY and CDR2 SVGAGI (reference sequence). V lost 0 bases and J lost 0, with 5 bases in between. Here the CDR3 reads CASSYSIVNTEAFF. The DNA of the CDR3 is TGTGCCAGCAGTTACTCGATTGTGAACACTGAAGCTTTCTTT.

The V call is TRBV5-6, the J call TRBJ1-5; weak D call: TRBD1 (6 bases). This CDR3 has 15 residues. The V and J ends lost 3 bases and 1 base respectively, with 11 bases between them. CDR1 SGHDT and CDR2 YYEEEE come from the germline V gene. The CDR3 sequence: CASSSSRGSNQPQHF. The CDR3 nucleotides read TGTGCCAGCAGCTCGTCCAGGGGCAGCAATCAGCCCCAGCATTTT.

This chain links TRBV6-5 with TRBJ2-1; 9 bases are a match to TRBD1. Looked up from germline, CDR1 is MNHEY and CDR2 is SVGAGI. J gave up 9 bases and V 8 bases, and 5 bases lay outside the gene matches. The CDR3 loop spans 12 amino acids. In DNA, the CDR3 is TGTGCCAGCGGGACAGGGTACGGTGAGCAGTTCTTC. Translated: CASGTGYGEQFF.

The chain has TRBV27 and TRBJ2-1; 10 nucleotides agree with TRBD2. The CDR3 has 15 amino acids. Losses at the gene ends were 3 bases for V and 9 bases for J; bases not matched to a gene: 8. Germline CDR1 MNHEY, CDR2 SMNVEV (reference sequence). The DNA for the CDR3 is TGTGCCAGCAGTTTGTTCAGCGGGGGGGATACTGAGCAGTTCTTC. This codes for CASSLFSGGDTEQFF.

This clone was detected a few times. The chain carries TRBV19 and TRBJ1-2, with D possibly matching TRBD1 (5 bases). The CDR3 is 11 residues long. V was cut by 10 bases and J by 8 bases, with 14 bases left in between. Germline V gene lookup returns CDR1 LNHDA and CDR2 SQIVND (reference sequence). The CDR3 sequence: CATRGGGGYTF. CDR3 bases: TGTGCCACTCGGGGGGGTGGAGGCTACACCTTC.

This sequence joins TRBV11-2 and TRBJ2-2; 10 nucleotides agree with TRBD1. The CDR3 covers 16 residues. Looked up from germline, CDR1 is SGHAT and CDR2 is FQNNGV. The ends lost 4 bases at V and 2 bases at J; junction bases unmatched: 4. CDR3 loop: CASSYWDRGNTGELFF. CDR3 in DNA: TGTGCCAGCAGCTACTGGGACAGGGGAAACACCGGGGAGCTGTTTTTT.

The J gene is TRBJ1-5, the V gene TRBV6-5; D not resolved. The germline V gene has CDR1 MNHEY and CDR2 SVGAGI. The V gene lost 5 bases and the J gene lost 5 bases, with 10 bases spanning the gap. The CDR3 consists of 13 residues. CDR3 amino acids: CASSERRHQPQHF. The CDR3 nucleotides read TGTGCCAGCAGTGAAAGAAGGCATCAGCCCCAGCATTTT.

The chain joins TRBV9 to TRBJ2-1, with a tentative D call TRBD2 (5 bases). Germline CDR1 SGDLS, CDR2 YYNGEE. V dropped 2 bases and J dropped 4 bases, with 19 bases sitting between them. The CDR3 has 17 amino acids. CDR3 nucleotide sequence: TGTGCCAGCAGCGTCTCCCCCGTGTTAGCGTGGTACAATGAGCAGTTCTTC. Translation gives CASSVSPVLAWYNEQFF.